This TCR beta chain was profiled in a study of control samples from healthy donors and cancer patients. The protocol was immunoSEQ multiplex PCR, while the TCRdb copy is restricted to in-frame clones and leaves out a portion. The sample includes 50,000 to 65,000 clones, roughly nine tenths of them seen just once. This TCR derives from a woman between 50 and 59 years old with colorectal cancer. The sequenced sample was PBMCs.

The CDR3 spells CSVGPSGSVNEQFF. The CDR3 DNA follows: TGCAGCGTTGGTCCTAGCGGGAGTGTCAATGAGCAGTTCTTC. The rearrangement joins TRBV29-1 to TRBJ2-1; 10 nucleotides align to TRBD2. The germline gives CDR1 SQVTM, CDR2 ANQGSEA. V dropped 4 bases and J dropped 6; count of bases not matched to a gene: 6. The CDR3 runs 14 residues.